This T cell receptor beta chain was profiled in a study of cytomegalovirus exposure and HLA in healthy donors. Study-level findings and limits: Presence/absence results assume similar sequencing depth per donor, which may not hold.

As to this clone: Its target is unknown.

The primer mix had 60 Vbeta and 13 Jbeta primers. Method: immunoSEQ multiplex PCR; TCRdb's copy keeps in-frame clones and lacks some. This table has 100,000 or so clones, over 75% appearing once. The sequence came from a man in his forties in good health and CMV-seropositive. The specimen was PBMCs.

The CDR3, as DNA: TGTGCCAGCAGCGTGGGGGGAATGAACACTGAAGCTTTCTTT. Protein: CASSVGGMNTEAFF. The J gene is TRBJ1-1, the V gene TRBV27; a possible D gene is TRBD1 (5 bases). The CDR3 extends over 14 amino acids. V shed 6 bases and J shed 0 bases, with 11 bases lying between them. Germline V gene data show CDR1 as MNHEY and CDR2 as SMNVEV (reference sequence).